This T cell receptor (beta chain) stems from a study of blood T cells in healthy people across ages. Sample-barcoded 5' priming and a J-beta primer mix drove a second PCR of roughly 6 to 12 cycles. MiXCR, applied by TCRdb to the 5' RACE reads, yields one record per CDR3 protein. The data hold 1.2 million to 1.5 million distinct CDR3 sequences, with roughly 45% observed a single time. The sequence was collected from a woman aged 18-30 years in good health. The material sequenced was blood.

CDR3 amino acids: CASRGTGTGELFF. CDR3 nucleotides: TGTGCCAGCAGGGGGACAGGGACCGGGGAGCTGTTTTTT. V and J are TRBV25-1 and TRBJ2-2, with 9 nucleotides matching TRBD1. CDR3 length: 13 amino acids. Germline CDR1 is MGHDK and CDR2 is SYGVNS. The junction had 1 base not matched to a gene; V was cut back by 6 bases and J by 5 bases.